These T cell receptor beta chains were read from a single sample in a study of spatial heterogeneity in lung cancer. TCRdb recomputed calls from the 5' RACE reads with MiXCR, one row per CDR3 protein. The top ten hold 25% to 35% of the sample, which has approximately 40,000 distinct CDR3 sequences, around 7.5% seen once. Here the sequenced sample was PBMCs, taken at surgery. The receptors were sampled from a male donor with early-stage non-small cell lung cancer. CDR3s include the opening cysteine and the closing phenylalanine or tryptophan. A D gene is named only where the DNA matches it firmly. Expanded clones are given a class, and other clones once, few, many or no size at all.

TGTGCCAGCAGTGACTCGGCCAGTCGTCAGGCTTTCTTT CASSDSASRQAFF TRBJ1-1 . . TRBV6-4
TGTGCCAGCAGTTTATCGGGGGGCGGAATCACTGAAGCTTTCTTT CASSLSGGGITEAFF TRBJ1-1 . many TRBV27
TGTGCCAGCAGCTTAATAGCGGGAGCAGGCTATGAGCAGTTCTTC CASSLIAGAGYEQFF TRBJ2-1 TRBD2 few TRBV11-2
TGTGCCAGCAGTTGGGGGGGGTCACAGCCCCAGCATTTT CASSWGGSQPQHF TRBJ1-5 . many TRBV6-5
TGTGCCAGCAGTTACTCCCCCTTGGACAGAAACACTGAAGCTTTCTTT CASSYSPLDRNTEAFF TRBJ1-1 . many TRBV6-2/TRBV6-3
TGTGCCAGCACGAAAGGCTGGGCGTACAATGAGCAGTTCTTC CASTKGWAYNEQFF TRBJ2-1 . few TRBV12-3/TRBV12-4
TGTGCCTGGAGTGTCCGGGACAGGGGAAAACTGTTTTTT CAWSVRDRGKLFF TRBJ1-4 TRBD1 few TRBV30
TGTGCCATCAGTGAGCTGGGACAGGGGGATGAGCAGTTCTTC CAISELGQGDEQFF TRBJ2-1 TRBD1 . TRBV10-3
TGTGCCAGCACTACGAGAAACTATGCGGGCAACTATGGCTACACCTTC CASTTRNYAGNYGYTF TRBJ1-2 . many TRBV12-3/TRBV12-4
TGTGCCAGCAGCATACAGGGGAACACTGAAGCTTTCTTT CASSIQGNTEAFF TRBJ1-1 . many TRBV7-3
TGTGCCAGCAGCCAAGAAGCGCGCCAAGAGACCCAGTACTTC CASSQEARQETQYF TRBJ2-5 . . TRBV3-1
TGTGCCAGCAGCTTAGCTGGGGCCAACGTCCTGACTTTC CASSLAGANVLTF TRBJ2-6 . many TRBV7-9
TGTGCCAGCAGCCAAGAATGGACAGGGCCCTACGAGCAGTACTTC CASSQEWTGPYEQYF TRBJ2-7 TRBD1 . TRBV4-2
TGTGCCAGCAGCGATGACAGGGGTAACTATGGCTACACCTTC CASSDDRGNYGYTF TRBJ1-2 TRBD1 few TRBV5-4
TGCGCCAGCAAGGTAGGGGTGAACACTGAAGCTTTCTTT CASKVGVNTEAFF TRBJ1-1 . many TRBV5-1
TGTGCCAGCAGCGGGGCCAGCTATGGCTACACCTTC CASSGASYGYTF TRBJ1-2 . few TRBV6-2/TRBV6-3
TGTGCCAGCAGCTCCCCCCGTCTAAGCAGGGTCAATGAGCAGTTCTTC CASSSPRLSRVNEQFF TRBJ2-1 . few TRBV6-2/TRBV6-3
TGTGCCATCAGCCTCAGGACTAGTGGCGCAGATACGCAGTATTTT CAISLRTSGADTQYF TRBJ2-3 TRBD2 many TRBV10-3
TGTGCCAGCAGTTATCCGGGGCAGAGCTCCTATAATTCACCCCTCCACTTT CASSYPGQSSYNSPLHF TRBJ1-6 . . TRBV6-2/TRBV6-3
TGTGCCAGCAGAGGAGCGGGGGCCCCCTACGAGCAGTACTTC CASRGAGAPYEQYF TRBJ2-7 TRBD2 many TRBV2
TGTGCCAGCAGCTTAGGGAACGGTCTAGCGTTCCGCACAGATACGCAGTATTTT CASSLGNGLAFRTDTQYF TRBJ2-3 . many TRBV11-3
TGTGCCACCAGTGATAGAGGGTTGAGCCAGCCCCAGCATTTT CATSDRGLSQPQHF TRBJ1-5 . few TRBV24-1
TGTGCCAGCAGTCAAGGACAGGGGGACACTGAAGCTTTCTTT CASSQGQGDTEAFF TRBJ1-1 TRBD1 . TRBV28
TGTGCCAGCAGCTTAAACGGCAGGGCGGGCACCGGGGAGCTGTTTTTT CASSLNGRAGTGELFF TRBJ2-2 . few TRBV7-3
TGCAGTGTGACAGGGGGCCTCGCCAAAAACATTCAGTACTTC CSVTGGLAKNIQYF TRBJ2-4 TRBD1 many TRBV20-1
TGTGCCACCAGTGATTTTGCTAGCGGGAGTGGAAATACGCAGTATTTT CATSDFASGSGNTQYF TRBJ2-3 TRBD2 many TRBV24-1
TGTGCCAGCAGCAACGTAGGGGGTGAGCAGTTCTTC CASSNVGGEQFF TRBJ2-1 . . TRBV11-2
TGTGCCAGCAGCGTCTCTAGCGGGGGCACCACAGATACGCAGTATTTT CASSVSSGGTTDTQYF TRBJ2-3 TRBD2 . TRBV7-2
TGTGCCAGTAGATGGAGGTATGGCTACACCTTC CASRWRYGYTF TRBJ1-2 . few TRBV6-2/TRBV6-3
TGTGCCAGCAGTTTATCCGGGCCCCCTCGGCAAGGAGATACGCAGTATTTT CASSLSGPPRQGDTQYF TRBJ2-3 . many TRBV27
TGCGCCAGCAGACAGACGGGGGCCGAGGAGACCCAGTACTTC CASRQTGAEETQYF TRBJ2-5 . few TRBV5-1
TGTGCCAGCAGCACGAGGACAGCGAACACTGAAGCTTTCTTT CASSTRTANTEAFF TRBJ1-1 . few TRBV7-9
TGTGCCAGCAGCAAAGACAGATCTAACTATGGCTACACCTTC CASSKDRSNYGYTF TRBJ1-2 . many TRBV6-2/TRBV6-3
TGTGCCAGCAGTTACACTGCAGGTTCTGTAACTGAAGCTTTCTTT CASSYTAGSVTEAFF TRBJ1-1 . many TRBV6-2/TRBV6-3
TGTGCCAGCTCACCAAATTTAGGAGAGACCCAGTACTTC CASSPNLGETQYF TRBJ2-5 . many TRBV18
TGTGCCAGCAGTCCCCCCGGGGGGGAAGAGACCCAGTACTTC CASSPPGGEETQYF TRBJ2-5 TRBD2 many TRBV2
TGTGCCACCCAGAGGGGGAACACCGGGGAGCTGTTTTTT CATQRGNTGELFF TRBJ2-2 . . TRBV11-2
TGTGCCAGCACGCCGGGACAGTATAATTCACCCCTCCACTTT CASTPGQYNSPLHF TRBJ1-6 TRBD1 few TRBV2
TGTGCCAGCGCCCCTCTGGACAAAGGCACCGGGGAGCTGTTTTTT CASAPLDKGTGELFF TRBJ2-2 . few TRBV7-8
TGTGCCAGCAGTGGACAGTACAATCAGCCCCAGCATTTT CASSGQYNQPQHF TRBJ1-5 . few TRBV27
TGTGCCAGCAGCTTAGGAAACCGGGACAACGAAAACTATGGCTACACCTTC CASSLGNRDNENYGYTF TRBJ1-2 . . TRBV13
TGCGCCAGCAGCTTGGAGCGCCTAAGCTCCTACAATGAGCAGTTCTTC CASSLERLSSYNEQFF TRBJ2-1 . . TRBV5-1
TGCAGCGGCAAACAGGGGGCGCAGGGAACTGAAGCTTTCTTT CSGKQGAQGTEAFF TRBJ1-1 TRBD1 . TRBV29-1
TGTGCCAGCACCCGTTCGGGGGGAAACAATGAAAAACTGTTTTTT CASTRSGGNNEKLFF TRBJ1-4 . many TRBV9
TGTGCCAGCAGCCAAGATGTGACGGGAGAATACAATGAGCAGTTCTTC CASSQDVTGEYNEQFF TRBJ2-1 . many TRBV4-2
TGTGCCAGTAGTAAGAACCCACACTCCACAGATACGCAGTATTTT CASSKNPHSTDTQYF TRBJ2-3 . . TRBV19
TGTGCCAGCAGCCAATCGCGGGACCGCTCTTTTCGCTACACCTTC CASSQSRDRSFRYTF TRBJ1-2 . few TRBV16
TGCGCCAGCAGCCAGGGGGGACTAGCGTACACCGGGGAGCTGTTTTTT CASSQGGLAYTGELFF TRBJ2-2 TRBD2 many TRBV4-3
TGCGCCAGCCATGGCGGGGACAGGGTCAACAATGAGCAGTTCTTC CASHGGDRVNNEQFF TRBJ2-1 TRBD1 many TRBV5-1
TGTGCCAGCAGACGACAGACCCAAGAGACCCAGTACTTC CASRRQTQETQYF TRBJ2-5 . . TRBV6-2/TRBV6-3